The sequence of this T cell receptor (beta chain) was determined in a study of blood T cell repertoires in COVID-19. Study context: Samples taken during acute and convalescent COVID-19 were collected in the United States, Italy and Spain. Sources were T cells, B-cell-depleted T cells, or PBMCs; the material itself was cDNA or gDNA.

In the authors' workflow: Amplification with reference gene primers provided the estimates of nucleated cell counts. The method was immunoSEQ multiplex PCR; TCRdb's version includes in-frame clones alone and lacks a portion of them. The V and J calls and clone size were taken over from that table, and D and trimming were inferred from the DNA. This sample has fewer than 140,000 clones, with about 80% found just once. Losses at the gene ends were 5 bases for V and 1 base for J; bases not matched to a gene: 10. The CDR3 has 19 amino acids. Germline-derived CDR1 and CDR2 are SGHAT and FQNNGV. The clonotype was recovered from a woman between 55 and 75 years old with acute or convalescent COVID-19. The chain joins TRBV11-2 to TRBJ2-5; 16 bases line up with TRBD2. The source material was peripheral blood. The CDR3 is CASSLLGLAGGPSQETQYF. The CDR3 nucleotides read TGTGCCAGCAGCCTGCTGGGACTAGCGGGGGGGCCGAGCCAAGAGACCCAGTACTTC.